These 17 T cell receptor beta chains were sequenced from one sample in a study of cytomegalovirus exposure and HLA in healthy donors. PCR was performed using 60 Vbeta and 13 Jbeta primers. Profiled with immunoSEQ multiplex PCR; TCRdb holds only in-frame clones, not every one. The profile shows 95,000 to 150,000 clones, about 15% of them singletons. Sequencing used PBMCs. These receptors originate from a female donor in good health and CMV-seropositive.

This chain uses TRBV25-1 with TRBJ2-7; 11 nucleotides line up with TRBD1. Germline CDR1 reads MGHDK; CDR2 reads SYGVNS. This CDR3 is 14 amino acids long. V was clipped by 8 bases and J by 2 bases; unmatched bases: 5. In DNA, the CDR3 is TGTGCCAGCTTGAGGACAGGGGGCCCCTACGAGCAGTACTTC. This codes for CASLRTGGPYEQYF.

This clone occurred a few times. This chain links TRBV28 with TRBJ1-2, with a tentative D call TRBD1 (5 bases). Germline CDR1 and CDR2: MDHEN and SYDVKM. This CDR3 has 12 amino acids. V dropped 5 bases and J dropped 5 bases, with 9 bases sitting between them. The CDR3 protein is CASSPGVYGYTF. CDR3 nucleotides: TGTGCCAGCAGTCCGGGGGTATATGGCTACACCTTC.

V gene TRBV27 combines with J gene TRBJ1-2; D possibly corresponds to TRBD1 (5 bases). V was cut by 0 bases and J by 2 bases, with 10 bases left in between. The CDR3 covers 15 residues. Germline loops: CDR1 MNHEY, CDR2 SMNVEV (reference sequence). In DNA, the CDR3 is TGTGCCAGCAGTTTATCTGGCAGGGTCAACTATGGCTACACCTTC. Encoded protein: CASSLSGRVNYGYTF.

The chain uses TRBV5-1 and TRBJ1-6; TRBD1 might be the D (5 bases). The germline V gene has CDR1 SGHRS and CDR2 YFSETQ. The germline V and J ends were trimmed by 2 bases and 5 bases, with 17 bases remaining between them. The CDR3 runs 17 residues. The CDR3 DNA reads TGCGCCAGCAGCTTCGGCCCCCGGTCAGGGAATAATTCACCCCTCCACTTT. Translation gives CASSFGPRSGNNSPLHF. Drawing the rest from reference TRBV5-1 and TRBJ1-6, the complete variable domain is KAGVTQTPRYLIKTRGQQVTLSCSPISGHRSVSWYQQTPGQGLQFLFEYFSETQRNKGNFPGRFSGRQFSNSRSEMNVSTLELGDSALYLCASSFGPRSGNNSPLHFGNGTRLTVT.

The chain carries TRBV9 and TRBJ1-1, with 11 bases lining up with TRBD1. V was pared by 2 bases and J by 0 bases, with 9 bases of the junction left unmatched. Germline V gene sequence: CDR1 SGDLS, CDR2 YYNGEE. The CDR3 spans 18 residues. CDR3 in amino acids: CASSVGGGQGDMNTEAFF. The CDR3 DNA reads TGTGCCAGCAGCGTGGGTGGGGGACAGGGGGACATGAACACTGAAGCTTTCTTT.

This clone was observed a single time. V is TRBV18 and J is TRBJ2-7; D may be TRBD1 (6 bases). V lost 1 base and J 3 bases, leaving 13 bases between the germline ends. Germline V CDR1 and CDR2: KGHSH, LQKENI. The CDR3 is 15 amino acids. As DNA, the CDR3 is TGTGCCAGCTCACCACATCAGGGGACGAACTACGAGCAGTACTTC. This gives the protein CASSPHQGTNYEQYF. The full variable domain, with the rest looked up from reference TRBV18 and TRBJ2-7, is NAGVMQNPRHLVRRRGQEARLRCSPMKGHSHVYWYRQLPEEGLKFMVYLQKENIIDESGMPKERFSAEFPKEGPSILRIQQVVRGDSAAYFCASSPHQGTNYEQYFGPGTRLTVT.

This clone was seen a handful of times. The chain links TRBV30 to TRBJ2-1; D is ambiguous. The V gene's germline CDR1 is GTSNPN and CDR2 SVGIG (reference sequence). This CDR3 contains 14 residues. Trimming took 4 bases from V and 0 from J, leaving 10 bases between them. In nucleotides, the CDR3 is TGTGCCTGGAAGATCCAGGCCTCCTACAATGAGCAGTTCTTC. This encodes CAWKIQASYNEQFF.

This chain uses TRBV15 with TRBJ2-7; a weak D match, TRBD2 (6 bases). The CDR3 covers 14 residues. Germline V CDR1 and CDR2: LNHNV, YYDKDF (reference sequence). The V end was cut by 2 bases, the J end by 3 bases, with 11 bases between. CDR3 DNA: TGTGCCACCAGCAGACCCGGAGGGTTCTACGAGCAGTACTTC. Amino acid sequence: CATSRPGGFYEQYF.

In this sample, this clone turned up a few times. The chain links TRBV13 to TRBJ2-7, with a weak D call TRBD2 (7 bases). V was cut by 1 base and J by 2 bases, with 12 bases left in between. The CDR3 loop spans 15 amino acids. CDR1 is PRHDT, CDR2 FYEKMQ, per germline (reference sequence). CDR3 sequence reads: CASSLEGGGTYEQYF. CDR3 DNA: TGTGCCAGCAGCTTAGAGGGGGGAGGGACCTACGAGCAGTACTTC.

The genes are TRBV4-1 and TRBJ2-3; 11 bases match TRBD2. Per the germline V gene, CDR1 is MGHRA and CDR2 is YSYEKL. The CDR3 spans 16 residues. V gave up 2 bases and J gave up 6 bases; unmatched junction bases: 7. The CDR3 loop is CASSQTQTSGTDTQYF. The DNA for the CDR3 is TGCGCCAGCAGCCAAACACAGACTAGCGGGACCGATACGCAGTATTTT.

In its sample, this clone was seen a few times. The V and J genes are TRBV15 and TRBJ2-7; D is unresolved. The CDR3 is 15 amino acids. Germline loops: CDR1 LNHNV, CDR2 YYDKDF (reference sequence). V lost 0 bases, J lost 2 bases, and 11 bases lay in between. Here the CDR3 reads CATSRDPPSAYEQYF. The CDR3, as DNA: TGTGCCACCAGCAGAGACCCTCCTAGTGCCTACGAGCAGTACTTC.

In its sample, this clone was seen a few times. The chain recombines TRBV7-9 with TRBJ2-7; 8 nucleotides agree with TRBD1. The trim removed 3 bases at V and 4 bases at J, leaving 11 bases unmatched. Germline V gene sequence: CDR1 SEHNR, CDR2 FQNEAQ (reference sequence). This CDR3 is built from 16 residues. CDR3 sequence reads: CASSFTTGGLGYEQYF. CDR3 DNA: TGTGCCAGCAGCTTTACTACAGGGGGGCTAGGGTACGAGCAGTACTTC.

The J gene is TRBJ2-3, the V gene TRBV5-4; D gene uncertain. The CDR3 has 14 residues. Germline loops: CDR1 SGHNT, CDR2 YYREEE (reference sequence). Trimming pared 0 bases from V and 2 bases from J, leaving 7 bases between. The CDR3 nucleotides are TGTGCCAGCAGCTTGGGAGTACCCACAGATACGCAGTATTTT. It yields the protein CASSLGVPTDTQYF.

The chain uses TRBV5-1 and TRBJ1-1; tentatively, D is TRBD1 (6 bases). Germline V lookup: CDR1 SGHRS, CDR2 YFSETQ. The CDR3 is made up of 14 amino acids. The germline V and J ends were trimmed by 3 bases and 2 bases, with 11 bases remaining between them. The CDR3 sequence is CASSSWTENTEAFF. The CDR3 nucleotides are TGCGCCAGCAGCTCCTGGACAGAAAACACTGAAGCTTTCTTT.

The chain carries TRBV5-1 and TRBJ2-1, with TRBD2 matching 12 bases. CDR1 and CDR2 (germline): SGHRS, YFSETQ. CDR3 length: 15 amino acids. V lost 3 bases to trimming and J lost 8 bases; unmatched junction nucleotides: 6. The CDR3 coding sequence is TGCGCCAGCAGCTCAGGACTAGCGGGACGAGATGAGCAGTTCTTC. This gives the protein CASSSGLAGRDEQFF.

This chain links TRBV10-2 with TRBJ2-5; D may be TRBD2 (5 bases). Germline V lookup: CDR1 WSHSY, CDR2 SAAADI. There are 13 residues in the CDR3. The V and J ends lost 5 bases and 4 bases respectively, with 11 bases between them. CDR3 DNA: TGCGCCAGCAGTCCTACGGGGTTAGAGACCCAGTACTTC. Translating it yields CASSPTGLETQYF.

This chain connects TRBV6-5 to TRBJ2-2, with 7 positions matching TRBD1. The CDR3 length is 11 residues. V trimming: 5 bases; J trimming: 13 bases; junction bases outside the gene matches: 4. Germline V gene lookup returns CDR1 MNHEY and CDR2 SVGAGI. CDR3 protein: CASSTGQVLFF. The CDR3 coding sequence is TGTGCCAGCAGTACCGGACAGGTGCTGTTTTTT.